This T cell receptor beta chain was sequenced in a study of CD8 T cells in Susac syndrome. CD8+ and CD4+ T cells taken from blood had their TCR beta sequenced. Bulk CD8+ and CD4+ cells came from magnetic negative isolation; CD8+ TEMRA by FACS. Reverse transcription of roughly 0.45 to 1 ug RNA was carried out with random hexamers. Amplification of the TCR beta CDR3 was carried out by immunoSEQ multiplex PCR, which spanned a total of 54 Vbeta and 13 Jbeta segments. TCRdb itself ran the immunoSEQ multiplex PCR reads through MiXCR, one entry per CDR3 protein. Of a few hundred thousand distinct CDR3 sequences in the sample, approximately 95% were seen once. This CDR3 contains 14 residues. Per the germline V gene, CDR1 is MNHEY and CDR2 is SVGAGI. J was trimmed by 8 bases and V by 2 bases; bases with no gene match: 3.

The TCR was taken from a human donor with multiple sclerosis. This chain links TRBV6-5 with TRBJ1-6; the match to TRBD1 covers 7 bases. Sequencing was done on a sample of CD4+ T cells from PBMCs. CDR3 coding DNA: TGTGCCAGCAGTTACAAAGGGGGCGATTCACCCCTCCACTTT. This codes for CASSYKGGDSPLHF.